The clone carrying this T cell receptor (beta chain) was detected many times. What it binds is unknown. The sample belongs to a study of Graves' ophthalmopathy and Graves' hyperthyroidism. Overall study: Peripheral blood was gathered at first diagnosis, ahead of any treatment whatsoever. Study conclusions and caveats: It was with around 70% sensitivity and 72% to 75% specificity that the model predicted ophthalmopathy progression. Blood also contained most of the expanded thyroid clonotypes above 0.001 frequency.

The PBMCs originated from more than 8 ml of fresh peripheral blood. The sequenced template was RNA, covering the TCR beta CDR3 region. Second-round multiplex PCR followed a first-round RT-PCR using HTBI primers. TCRdb reanalysed the multiplex PCR reads using MiXCR and keeps one entry per CDR3 protein. Among under 250,000 distinct CDR3 sequences, approximately 28% were seen once, and the ten largest hold approximately 8.6%. The TCR was taken from a man aged 45-60 years with Graves' ophthalmopathy. Sample: peripheral blood.

CDR3 nucleotide sequence: TGTGCCAGCAGTCCCCAGAGACAGGGCCAAGAGACCCAGTACTTC. Translation: CASSPQRQGQETQYF. The V and J genes are TRBV28 and TRBJ2-5; 7 bases are shared with TRBD1. After removal of 5 bases from V and 1 base from J, the junction contained 7 bases not matched to a gene. Germline-derived CDR1 and CDR2 are MDHEN and SYDVKM. The CDR3 is made up of 15 amino acids.